Presented here are 2 T cell receptor beta chains from one specimen sequenced in a study of T cell responses to AZD1222 COVID-19 vaccine. The protocol was immunoSEQ multiplex PCR, while the TCRdb copy is restricted to in-frame clones and leaves out a portion. The data contain about 140,000 clones, approximately 86% of them singletons. The sample in question was peripheral blood, obtained 28 days after the second AZD1222 dose. These receptors originate from an adult who received the AZD1222 COVID-19 vaccine.

The rearrangement uses TRBV9 and TRBJ1-1, with D perhaps TRBD1 (6 bases). The CDR3 spans 13 residues. Trimming pared 7 bases from V and 1 base from J, leaving 11 bases between. The germline gives CDR1 SGDLS, CDR2 YYNGEE. CDR3 nucleotide sequence: TGTGCCAGCGCCTGGACAGCGAACACTGAAGCTTTCTTT. Translation gives CASAWTANTEAFF.

The chain employs TRBV27 and TRBJ2-7; D is possibly TRBD1 or TRBD2 (5 bases each). From germline, CDR1 is MNHEY and CDR2 SMNVEV (reference sequence). The CDR3 runs to 14 residues. V shed 3 bases and J shed 1 base, with 10 bases lying between them. CDR3 nucleotide sequence: TGTGCCAGCAGTTTTTGGGACCAATCCTACGAGCAGTACTTC. This codes for CASSFWDQSYEQYF.